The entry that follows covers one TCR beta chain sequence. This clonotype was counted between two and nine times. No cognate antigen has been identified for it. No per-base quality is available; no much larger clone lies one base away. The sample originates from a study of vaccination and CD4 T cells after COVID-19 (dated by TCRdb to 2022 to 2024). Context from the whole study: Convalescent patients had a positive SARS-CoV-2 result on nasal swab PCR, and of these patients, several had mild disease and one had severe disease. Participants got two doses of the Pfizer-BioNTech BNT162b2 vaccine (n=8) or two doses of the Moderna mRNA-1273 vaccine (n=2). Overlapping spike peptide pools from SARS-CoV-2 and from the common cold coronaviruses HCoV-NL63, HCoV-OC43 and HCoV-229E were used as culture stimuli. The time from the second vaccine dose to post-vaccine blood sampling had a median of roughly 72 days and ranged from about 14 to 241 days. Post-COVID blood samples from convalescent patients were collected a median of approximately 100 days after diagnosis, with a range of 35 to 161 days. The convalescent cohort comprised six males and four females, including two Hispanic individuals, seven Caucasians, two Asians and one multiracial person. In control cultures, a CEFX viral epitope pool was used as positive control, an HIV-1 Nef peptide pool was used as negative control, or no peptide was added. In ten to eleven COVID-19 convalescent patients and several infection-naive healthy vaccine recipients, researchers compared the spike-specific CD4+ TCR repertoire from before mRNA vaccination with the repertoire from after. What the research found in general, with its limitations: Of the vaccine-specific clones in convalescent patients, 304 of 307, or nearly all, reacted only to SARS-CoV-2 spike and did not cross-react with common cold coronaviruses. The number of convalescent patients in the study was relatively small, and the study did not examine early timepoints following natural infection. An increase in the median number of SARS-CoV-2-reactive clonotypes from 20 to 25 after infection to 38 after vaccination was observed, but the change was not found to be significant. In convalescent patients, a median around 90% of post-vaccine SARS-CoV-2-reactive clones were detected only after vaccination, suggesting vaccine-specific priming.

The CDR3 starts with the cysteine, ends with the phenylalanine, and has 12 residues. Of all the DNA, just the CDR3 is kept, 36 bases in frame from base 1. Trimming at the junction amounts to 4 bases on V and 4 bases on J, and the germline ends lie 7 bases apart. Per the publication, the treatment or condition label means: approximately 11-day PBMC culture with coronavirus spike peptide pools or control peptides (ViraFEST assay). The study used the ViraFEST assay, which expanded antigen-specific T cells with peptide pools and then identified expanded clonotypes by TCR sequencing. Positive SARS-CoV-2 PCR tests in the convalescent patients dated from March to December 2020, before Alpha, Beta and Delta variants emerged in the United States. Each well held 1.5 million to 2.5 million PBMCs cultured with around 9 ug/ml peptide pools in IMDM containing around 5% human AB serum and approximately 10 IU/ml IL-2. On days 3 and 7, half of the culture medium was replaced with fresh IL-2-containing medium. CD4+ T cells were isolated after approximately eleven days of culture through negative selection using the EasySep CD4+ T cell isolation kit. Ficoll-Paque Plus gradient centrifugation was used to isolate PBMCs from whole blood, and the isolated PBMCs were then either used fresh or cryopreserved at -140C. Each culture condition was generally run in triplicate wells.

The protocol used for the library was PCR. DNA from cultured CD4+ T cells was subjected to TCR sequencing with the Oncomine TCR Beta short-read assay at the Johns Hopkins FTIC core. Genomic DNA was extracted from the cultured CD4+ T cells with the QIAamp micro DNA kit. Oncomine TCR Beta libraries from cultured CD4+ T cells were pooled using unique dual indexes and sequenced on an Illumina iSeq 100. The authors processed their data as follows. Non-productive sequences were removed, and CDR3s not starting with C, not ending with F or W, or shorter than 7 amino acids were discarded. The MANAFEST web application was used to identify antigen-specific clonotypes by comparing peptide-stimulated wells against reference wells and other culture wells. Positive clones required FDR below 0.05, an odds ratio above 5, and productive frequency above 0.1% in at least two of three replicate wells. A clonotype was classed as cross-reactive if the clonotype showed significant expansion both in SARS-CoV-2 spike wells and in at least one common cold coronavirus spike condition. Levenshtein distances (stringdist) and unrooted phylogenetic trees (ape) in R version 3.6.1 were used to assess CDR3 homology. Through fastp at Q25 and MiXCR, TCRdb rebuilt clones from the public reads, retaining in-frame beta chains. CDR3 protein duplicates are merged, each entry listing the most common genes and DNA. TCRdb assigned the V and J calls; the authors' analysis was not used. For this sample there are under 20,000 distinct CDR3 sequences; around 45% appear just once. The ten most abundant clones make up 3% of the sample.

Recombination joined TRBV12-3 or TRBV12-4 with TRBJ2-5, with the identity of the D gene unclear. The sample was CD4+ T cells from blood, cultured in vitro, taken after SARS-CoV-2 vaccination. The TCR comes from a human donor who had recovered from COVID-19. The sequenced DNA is TGTGCCAGCAGTTGGGGTTTAGAGACCCAGTACTTC. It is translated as CASSWGLETQYF.